This T cell receptor (beta chain) was observed in a study of blood T cell repertoires in COVID-19. This CDR3 contains 15 residues. CDR1 is SGHNT and CDR2 is YYREEE in the germline V gene (reference sequence). V lost 1 base to trimming and J lost 5 bases, with 15 bases between them. Clones were sequenced by immunoSEQ multiplex PCR, and TCRdb holds only the in-frame ones, with some missing. The sample carries about 400,000 clones, 85% to 90% recorded once. The sequenced material came from PBMCs or T cells enriched from blood (not recorded which). The clonotype originates from a woman in her thirties who had recovered from COVID-19. The chain links TRBV5-4 to TRBJ2-5; TRBD1 is a possible D gene (6 bases). The CDR3 DNA is TGTGCCAGCAGCTTGAGTTCAGGGGTGGTGGAGACCCAGTACTTC. Its protein product is CASSLSSGVVETQYF. The full variable domain, completed using reference TRBV5-4 and TRBJ2-5, is ETGVTQSPTHLIKTRGQQVTLRCSSQSGHNTVSWYQQALGQGPQFIFQYYREEENGRGNFPPRFSGLQFPNYSSELNVNALELDDSALYLCASSLSSGVVETQYFGPGTRLLVL.